Each of the 28 T cell receptor beta chains below was sequenced from the same sample in a study of CXCR3-negative and CXCR3-positive naive CD8 T cells. General study findings and limits: CXCR3-expressing naive cells carried TRB CDR3s more hydrophobic than those of CXCR3-negative naive cells.

UMI-labeled 5' RACE TRB cDNA libraries were prepared from the cells. TCRdb reprocessed the 5' RACE reads and keeps a single row for each CDR3 protein, giving no DNA. Its listing shows 130,000 to 150,000 distinct CDR3 sequences. No antigen is known for these receptors. The sequencing input was naive CXCR3+ CD8+ T cells from blood. Subset of the sample: CD45RO-CCR7+CD27+CD95- naive CD8+ T cells expressing CXCR3 (TNR3+). The receptors here all came from a human donor in good health. Some clones in this sample may be carry-over from other donors' samples.

V gene TRBV10-2 combines with J gene TRBJ1-6; TCRdb's D call of TRBD1 is untestable without DNA. The germline V gene encodes CDR1 WSHSY and CDR2 SAAADI. The CDR3 is 16 amino acids. The CDR3 sequence is CASSEAGQGLQSPLHF.

The V call is TRBV4-2, the J call TRBJ2-3; TCRdb's D gene call, TRBD2, goes unchecked for lack of DNA. Germline CDR1 is LGHNA and CDR2 is YNFKEQ. There are 19 residues in the CDR3. This CDR3 is CASSNPGLAGEASTDTQYF.

The chain links TRBV12-3 or TRBV12-4 to TRBJ1-1. The CDR3 extends over 13 amino acids. The chain's CDR3 is CASRSTANTEAFF.

This chain uses TRBV4-2 with TRBJ2-2; the D call of TRBD2 rests on TCRdb alone, since no DNA is present to check it. The CDR3 extends over 16 amino acids. CDR1 LGHNA and CDR2 YNFKEQ come from the germline V gene. CDR3 sequence: CASSQLAPLNTGELFF.

The rearrangement uses TRBV19 and TRBJ2-3; TCRdb returns TRBD2, unconfirmable since there is no DNA. In germline, CDR1 is LNHDA, CDR2 SQIVND (reference sequence). There are 13 residues in the CDR3. CDR3 protein: CASASASTDTQYF.

The V call is TRBV29-1, the J call TRBJ1-2; TCRdb names TRBD1, which stays unverified in the absence of DNA. The CDR3 has 12 amino acids. Germline-derived CDR1 and CDR2 are SQVTM and ANQGSEA. CDR3 region: CSVNPLGPGYTF.

The chain recombines TRBV12-3 or TRBV12-4 with TRBJ2-2. The CDR3 extends over 12 amino acids. The CDR3 here is CASSFEPGELFF.

This chain connects TRBV28 to TRBJ1-5. This CDR3 has 13 amino acids. Germline CDR1 MDHEN, CDR2 SYDVKM. The CDR3: CASTHDGYQPQHF.

The V gene is TRBV28, the J gene TRBJ1-5. The CDR3 length is 17 residues. Looked up from germline, CDR1 is MDHEN and CDR2 is SYDVKM. CDR3 sequence reads: CASSFRNPLGLDQPQHF.

V and J are TRBV11-2 and TRBJ2-1; absent DNA, TCRdb's TRBD2 call cannot be checked. The CDR3 totals 14 residues. Germline assignment: CDR1 SGHAT and CDR2 FQNNGV. CDR3: CASSFSGETSAPFF.

The V call is TRBV5-1, the J call TRBJ2-7. Germline assignment: CDR1 SGHRS and CDR2 YFSETQ. The CDR3 covers 14 residues. This CDR3 reads CASSPKQGFHEQYF.

The chain links TRBV27 to TRBJ2-5. CDR1 is MNHEY, CDR2 SMNVEV, per germline (reference sequence). The CDR3 runs to 16 residues. The CDR3 sequence: CASSSPDAADQETQYF.

This sequence joins TRBV20-1 and TRBJ2-1. CDR1 and CDR2 (germline): DFQATT, SNEGSKA (reference sequence). The CDR3 is 11 amino acids. CDR3 protein: CSARWFGEQFF.

The CDR3 reads CASSSKNLDLNEKLFF. The chain joins TRBV12-3 or TRBV12-4 to TRBJ1-4. The CDR3 is 16 residues long.

The gene calls are TRBV6-4 and TRBJ2-3; checking the TCRdb D call of TRBD1 is not possible without DNA. The CDR3 runs 15 residues. Germline assignment: CDR1 MRHNA and CDR2 SNTAGT. CDR3 amino acids: CASSDGTGGTDTQYF.

The rearrangement joins TRBV11-2 to TRBJ1-1; TCRdb selects TRBD1, and the lack of DNA leaves this call unchecked. This CDR3 contains 18 residues. Germline CDR1 is SGHAT and CDR2 is FQNNGV. This chain's CDR3 is CASSLIDREEIPNTEAFF.

CDR3 amino acids: CASTPALNTIYF. This chain connects TRBV21-1 to TRBJ1-3. TRBV21-1 has pseudogene status. The CDR3 is made up of 12 amino acids.

The chain links TRBV6-2 or TRBV6-3 to TRBJ2-3. CDR1 is MNHEY and CDR2 is SVGEGT in the germline V gene. The CDR3 length is 14 residues. CDR3 sequence: CASSSLVDADTQYF.

The chain uses TRBV5-1 and TRBJ2-7; TCRdb returns TRBD1, unconfirmable since there is no DNA. The germline V gene encodes CDR1 SGHRS and CDR2 YFSETQ. This CDR3 spans 14 amino acids. CDR3 in amino acids: CASSLGRESYEQYF. Based on the CDR3 plus reference TRBV5-1 and TRBJ2-7, the full variable domain is KAGVTQTPRYLIKTRGQQVTLSCSPISGHRSVSWYQQTPGQGLQFLFEYFSETQRNKGNFPGRFSGRQFSNSRSEMNVSTLELGDSALYLCASSLGRESYEQYFGPGTRLTVT.

The chain has TRBV19 and TRBJ1-1; TCRdb returns TRBD1, unconfirmable since there is no DNA. Germline-derived CDR1 and CDR2 are LNHDA and SQIVND (reference sequence). This CDR3 is built from 17 residues. The CDR3: CASSPNFWGQPNTEAFF. The complete variable domain, with remaining parts taken from reference TRBV19 and TRBJ1-1, reads DGGITQSPKYLFRKEGQNVTLSCEQNLNHDAMYWYRQDPGQGLRLIYYSQIVNDFQKGDIAEGYSVSREKKESFPLTVTSAQKNPTAFYLCASSPNFWGQPNTEAFFGQGTRLTVV.

This chain links TRBV7-6 with TRBJ2-1; no DNA is available, so the TRBD2 call from TCRdb remains unchecked. The CDR3 spans 17 residues. Germline values: CDR1 SGHVS, CDR2 FNYEAQ. CDR3 sequence reads: CASSSQPAERGDNEQFF.

The rearrangement links TRBV7-9 to TRBJ2-3; absent DNA, TCRdb's TRBD1 call cannot be checked. CDR1 SEHNR and CDR2 FQNEAQ come from the germline V gene (reference sequence). The CDR3 runs 19 residues. The CDR3 loop reads CASRHPPDGASTATDTQYF.

This chain connects TRBV20-1 to TRBJ2-2; TCRdb returns TRBD2, unconfirmable since there is no DNA. CDR3 size: 17 residues. Looked up from germline, CDR1 is DFQATT and CDR2 is SNEGSKA (reference sequence). This CDR3 is CSARGPGLAGGTGELFF.

The chain uses TRBV7-6 and TRBJ2-5; the D call from TCRdb, TRBD1, cannot be confirmed without DNA. Looked up from germline, CDR1 is SGHVS and CDR2 is FNYEAQ. This CDR3 has 14 amino acids. CDR3 residues: CASSLTGGWETQYF.

The rearrangement uses TRBV5-1 and TRBJ2-1; as DNA is missing, the TRBD2 call by TCRdb cannot be tested. Germline loops: CDR1 SGHRS, CDR2 YFSETQ. The CDR3 totals 13 residues. CDR3 sequence: CASRPVAGVEQFF.

The rearrangement joins TRBV20-1 to TRBJ2-2. CDR3 length: 14 amino acids. Germline V gives CDR1 DFQATT, CDR2 SNEGSKA (reference sequence). The CDR3 sequence is CSARGSPNTGELFF.

This chain uses TRBV7-3 with TRBJ2-7; absent DNA, TCRdb's TRBD1 call cannot be checked. Germline values: CDR1 SGHTA, CDR2 FQGTGA. The CDR3 is 13 amino acids. CDR3 amino acids: CASAPGTGSEQYF.

The V and J genes are TRBV9 and TRBJ2-7; TCRdb reports TRBD1, a call that lacks DNA to check it against. Germline CDR1 reads SGDLS; CDR2 reads YYNGEE. This CDR3 is 15 amino acids long. This CDR3 reads CASSVSGTPTYEQYF.